Listed below are T cell receptor beta chains from one sample, sequenced in a study of regulatory T cells in long-lasting Graves disease. A single record per CDR3 protein comes from TCRdb applying MiXCR to the multiplex PCR reads. The sample includes under 500,000 distinct CDR3 sequences, less than 25% of them seen just once. The source was peripheral blood mononuclear cells (PBMCs), collected when the disease was refractory, from a patient treated with antithyroid drugs. These receptors were obtained from a female donor with Graves disease. Each CDR3 is given with its conserved first and last residue. Each record gives: clone size, J gene, V gene, D gene, CDR3 protein, CDR3 DNA. The D gene is left open where the match is weak. Some rows mark clone size as missing; the rest say once, few, many or name a class of expanded clone.

size: few
J: TRBJ1-1
V: TRBV6-5
D: NA
CDR3: CASSYSQGTEAFF
DNA: TGTGCCAGCAGTTACTCTCAGGGCACTGAAGCTTTCTTT

size: many
J: TRBJ1-1
V: TRBV24-1
D: NA
CDR3: CATKTQGGEAFF
DNA: TGTGCCACCAAAACACAGGGAGGTGAAGCTTTCTTT

size: NA
J: TRBJ1-3
V: TRBV6-2/TRBV6-3
D: NA
CDR3: CASTFRGGLMDTIYF
DNA: TGTGCCAGCACTTTCAGGGGAGGGTTAATGGACACCATATATTTT

size: many
J: TRBJ2-5
V: TRBV11-2
D: NA
CDR3: CASSNRDTPLKTQYF
DNA: TGTGCCAGCAGCAACCGGGACACGCCTCTAAAGACCCAGTACTTC

size: NA
J: TRBJ2-2
V: TRBV10-3
D: NA
CDR3: CAISEGRGTRELFF
DNA: TGTGCCATCAGTGAAGGTCGGGGCACCAGGGAGCTGTTTTTT

size: few
J: TRBJ2-7
V: TRBV16
D: NA
CDR3: CASSLPSAQFEQYF
DNA: TGTGCCAGCAGCCTCCCCTCGGCACAGTTCGAGCAGTACTTC

size: many
J: TRBJ2-2
V: TRBV9
D: NA
CDR3: CASSVVLTGELFF
DNA: TGTGCCAGCAGCGTAGTTCTCACCGGGGAGCTGTTTTTT

size: NA
J: TRBJ2-5
V: TRBV7-8
D: TRBD2
CDR3: CASSLALAGRGETQYF
DNA: TGTGCCAGCAGCTTAGCGCTAGCGGGAAGGGGGGAGACCCAGTACTTC

size: many
J: TRBJ1-5
V: TRBV28
D: TRBD1
CDR3: CASSIQQGAIQPQHF
DNA: TGTGCCAGCAGTATACAACAGGGGGCGATTCAGCCCCAGCATTTT

size: many
J: TRBJ2-7
V: TRBV12-3/TRBV12-4
D: NA
CDR3: CASSLRPYEQYF
DNA: TGTGCCAGCAGTTTACGACCCTACGAGCAGTACTTC

size: NA
J: TRBJ2-1
V: TRBV5-1
D: NA
CDR3: CASSLAGRANNEQFF
DNA: TGCGCCAGCAGCTTGGCCGGCAGGGCCAACAATGAGCAGTTCTTC

size: many
J: TRBJ2-6
V: TRBV28
D: TRBD1
CDR3: CASRDRGRSGANVLTF
DNA: TGTGCCAGCAGGGACAGGGGGCGCTCTGGGGCCAACGTCCTGACTTTC

size: many
J: TRBJ1-6
V: TRBV2
D: TRBD1
CDR3: CASSEAFSQGQNNSPLHF
DNA: TGTGCCAGCAGTGAAGCGTTCTCTCAGGGACAGAATAATTCACCCCTCCACTTT

size: many
J: TRBJ1-1
V: TRBV28
D: NA
CDR3: CASSIGAVPEAFF
DNA: TGTGCCAGCAGTATCGGCGCCGTCCCTGAAGCTTTCTTT

size: few
J: TRBJ1-2
V: TRBV27
D: NA
CDR3: CASSDGVNYGYTF
DNA: TGTGCCAGCAGCGACGGAGTGAACTATGGCTACACCTTC

size: few
J: TRBJ1-1
V: TRBV29-1
D: NA
CDR3: CSSSPRGLADTEAFF
DNA: TGCAGCTCCTCCCCGCGGGGGTTGGCGGACACTGAAGCTTTCTTT

size: few
J: TRBJ1-6
V: TRBV18
D: NA
CDR3: CASSGGADRGSPLHF
DNA: TGTGCCAGCTCAGGAGGTGCAGATCGGGGTTCACCCCTCCACTTT